A selection of T cell receptor beta chains follows, all from one sample in a study of blood T cell repertoires in COVID-19. Profiling relied on immunoSEQ multiplex PCR, and the TCRdb table lists in-frame clones only, not all of them. Here the sample spans roughly 300,000 clones, around 87% being singletons. Sequencing was carried out using PBMCs or T cells enriched from blood (not recorded which). The receptors here all came from a woman in her 30s who had recovered from COVID-19. CDR3s include the opening cysteine and the closing phenylalanine or tryptophan. The D gene is left open where the match is weak. The size field is filled for only some rows; it gives once, few, many or a size class.

j_gene: TRBJ1-2; v_gene: TRBV6-5; d_gene: .; abundance: .; CDR3aa: CASSYAGEINYGYTF; CDR3nt: TGTGCCAGCAGTTACGCCGGGGAGATTAACTATGGCTACACCTTC
j_gene: TRBJ1-2; v_gene: TRBV2; d_gene: TRBD1; abundance: .; CDR3aa: CASSRTGRANYGYTF; CDR3nt: TGTGCCAGCAGTCGGACAGGGCGAGCTAACTATGGCTACACCTTC
j_gene: TRBJ1-1; v_gene: TRBV29-1; d_gene: .; abundance: few; CDR3aa: CSVSLGVDSVFMNTEAFF; CDR3nt: TGCAGCGTTTCCTTAGGCGTCGACAGTGTCTTCATGAACACTGAAGCTTTCTTT
j_gene: TRBJ1-1; v_gene: TRBV5-1; d_gene: TRBD1; abundance: few; CDR3aa: CASRGVVDRGIFGNTEAFF; CDR3nt: TGCGCCAGCAGAGGAGTAGTCGACAGGGGGATATTCGGGAACACTGAAGCTTTCTTT
j_gene: TRBJ1-1; v_gene: TRBV6-5; d_gene: .; abundance: once; CDR3aa: CASLHPGGPTEAFF; CDR3nt: TGTGCCAGCCTCCACCCCGGGGGTCCGACTGAAGCTTTCTTT
j_gene: TRBJ2-7; v_gene: TRBV9; d_gene: TRBD1; abundance: .; CDR3aa: CASSPSARTGAYEQYF; CDR3nt: TGTGCCAGCAGCCCCAGTGCTAGGACAGGGGCCTACGAGCAGTACTTC
j_gene: TRBJ1-2; v_gene: TRBV5-1; d_gene: TRBD1; abundance: .; CDR3aa: CASRPGQSTTNYGYTF; CDR3nt: TGCGCCAGCAGGCCGGGACAGAGTACCACTAACTATGGCTACACCTTC
j_gene: TRBJ2-1; v_gene: TRBV4-1; d_gene: TRBD2; abundance: .; CDR3aa: CASSPGLADEQFF; CDR3nt: TGCGCCAGCAGCCCCGGACTAGCGGACGAGCAGTTCTTC
j_gene: TRBJ2-2; v_gene: TRBV7-9; d_gene: TRBD2; abundance: once; CDR3aa: CASSAEWEGGGELFF; CDR3nt: TGTGCCAGCAGCGCAGAATGGGAGGGCGGCGGGGAGCTGTTTTTT
j_gene: TRBJ2-7; v_gene: TRBV9; d_gene: TRBD2; abundance: .; CDR3aa: CASSKAGDSYEQYF; CDR3nt: TGTGCCAGCAGCAAGGCGGGGGACTCCTACGAGCAGTACTTC
j_gene: TRBJ1-1; v_gene: TRBV5-1; d_gene: .; abundance: once; CDR3aa: CASSGGTGPNTEAFF; CDR3nt: TGCGCCAGCAGCGGGGGAACAGGGCCGAACACTGAAGCTTTCTTT
j_gene: TRBJ2-3; v_gene: TRBV28; d_gene: .; abundance: .; CDR3aa: CASSTAGQYTDTQYF; CDR3nt: TGTGCCAGCAGTACGGCGGGACAGTACACAGATACGCAGTATTTT
j_gene: TRBJ2-3; v_gene: TRBV7-9; d_gene: .; abundance: .; CDR3aa: CASSVLASTDTQYF; CDR3nt: TGTGCCAGCAGCGTACTAGCCAGCACAGATACGCAGTATTTT
j_gene: TRBJ2-3; v_gene: TRBV4-3; d_gene: .; abundance: .; CDR3aa: CASSRYTGISTDTQYF; CDR3nt: TGCGCCAGCAGCCGTTACACAGGGATCAGCACAGATACGCAGTATTTT
j_gene: TRBJ2-1; v_gene: TRBV7-3; d_gene: TRBD2; abundance: .; CDR3aa: CASSLTRAGGGEQFF; CDR3nt: TGTGCCAGCAGCTTAACTCGGGCGGGGGGCGGTGAGCAGTTCTTC
j_gene: TRBJ1-2; v_gene: TRBV19; d_gene: TRBD1; abundance: .; CDR3aa: CASRTRDSGYTF; CDR3nt: TGTGCCAGTAGAACGAGGGACAGCGGCTACACCTTC
j_gene: TRBJ1-5; v_gene: TRBV7-9; d_gene: .; abundance: once; CDR3aa: CASSFIGGPYSNQPQHF; CDR3nt: TGTGCCAGCAGCTTTATCGGGGGGCCCTATAGCAATCAGCCCCAGCATTTT
j_gene: TRBJ2-3; v_gene: TRBV5-4; d_gene: .; abundance: .; CDR3aa: CASSLGQSTSTDTQYF; CDR3nt: TGTGCCAGCAGCTTGGGACAGTCAACTAGCACAGATACGCAGTATTTT
j_gene: TRBJ1-2; v_gene: TRBV5-1; d_gene: TRBD1; abundance: .; CDR3aa: CASSLEWTGVGYTF; CDR3nt: TGCGCCAGCAGCTTGGAATGGACAGGGGTTGGCTACACCTTC
j_gene: TRBJ2-1; v_gene: TRBV5-1; d_gene: .; abundance: .; CDR3aa: CASSLGGETDEQFF; CDR3nt: TGCGCCAGCAGCTTGGGTGGGGAGACGGATGAGCAGTTCTTC